What follows are 28 T cell receptor beta chains derived from one specimen sequenced in a study of control samples from healthy donors and cancer patients. The table came from immunoSEQ multiplex PCR; TCRdb's copy has only in-frame clones and leaves some out. The sample has roughly 84,000 clones, 89% seen once. The material sequenced was blood. The receptors come from a man aged 50 to 60 in good health.

This clone occurred once. The V gene is TRBV9, the J gene TRBJ1-3; 7 nucleotides line up with TRBD1. The CDR3 has 15 amino acids. Germline loops: CDR1 SGDLS, CDR2 YYNGEE. The J segment lost 0 bases and the V segment lost 4 bases, leaving 4 bases of the junction unmatched. The CDR3 here is CASSPTGASGNTIYF. DNA of the CDR3: TGTGCCAGCAGCCCCACAGGGGCCTCTGGAAACACCATATATTTT.

This chain joins TRBV9 and TRBJ2-3, with 14 bases aligning to TRBD2. Looked up from germline, CDR1 is SGDLS and CDR2 is YYNGEE. The CDR3 sequence is 16 residues long. The ends lost 2 bases at V and 4 bases at J; junction bases unmatched: 3. CDR3 protein: CASSVRTSGGPDTQYF. The CDR3 bases are TGTGCCAGCAGCGTCCGGACTAGCGGGGGGCCAGATACGCAGTATTTT.

The genes are TRBV7-6 and TRBJ1-4, with 9 bases fitting TRBD1. CDR1 SGHVS and CDR2 FNYEAQ come from the germline V gene. CDR3 length: 14 residues. J gave up 8 bases and V 5 bases, and 6 bases lay outside the gene matches. The CDR3 bases are TGTGCCAGCAGCCCCGGACAGGGGAAGGAAAAACTGTTTTTT. It codes for CASSPGQGKEKLFF.

Remarks on this clone: Germline is not matched at one junction end, which may reflect a read error. The chain carries TRBV2 and TRBJ1-2, with 8 bases fitting TRBD1. The V gene's germline CDR1 is SNHLY and CDR2 FYNNEI. There are 14 residues in the CDR3. The CDR3 DNA reads as TGTGCCAGCAGGGAAGGACAGGGCAACTATGGCTACACCTTC. It encodes CASREGQGNYGYTF.

The chain joins TRBV20-1 to TRBJ1-2, with a possible D match to TRBD1 (6 bases). The germline V and J ends were trimmed by 3 bases and 6 bases, with 14 bases remaining between them. Germline lookup yields CDR1 DFQATT and CDR2 SNEGSKA (reference sequence). CDR3 length: 13 amino acids. DNA for the CDR3: TGCAGTGCTAGTCTGGCAGGGGACCATGGCTACACCTTC. Amino acids: CSASLAGDHGYTF.

The rearrangement joins TRBV11-2 to TRBJ2-2; D possibly matches TRBD1 or TRBD2 (7 bases each). The CDR3 runs to 16 residues. Germline loops: CDR1 SGHAT, CDR2 FQNNGV. The V and J ends lost 6 bases and 4 bases respectively, with 18 bases between them. CDR3 sequence reads: CASRQGISGTTGELFF. The CDR3 coding sequence is TGTGCCAGCAGACAGGGGATCAGCGGGACCACCGGGGAGCTGTTTTTT.

A word on this clone: The junction departs from germline at one end; a sequencing error may be responsible. The sample has other DNA sequences that encode this CDR3 too. V usage is TRBV2 and J usage is TRBJ1-5, with D perhaps TRBD1 (6 bases). CDR1 and CDR2 (germline): SNHLY, FYNNEI. This CDR3 is built from 15 residues. This CDR3 is CASSNEKTGNQPQHF. CDR3 nucleotide sequence: TGTGCCAGCAGCAACGAAAAGACAGGAAATCAGCCCCAGCACTTT. Together with reference TRBV2 and TRBJ1-5, the CDR3 gives the full variable domain: EPEVTQTPSHQVTQMGQEVILRCVPISNHLYFYWYRQILGQKVEFLVSFYNNEISEKSEIFDDQFSVERPDGSNFTLKIRSTKLEDSAMYFCASSNEKTGNQPQHFGDGTRLSIL.

The chain is built from TRBV2 and TRBJ2-6, with a tentative D call TRBD1 (6 bases). The germline CDR1 and CDR2 sequences are SNHLY and FYNNEI. The CDR3 is made up of 15 amino acids. V dropped 6 bases and J dropped 13 bases, with 22 bases sitting between them. The DNA for the CDR3 is TGTGCCAGCAGCGCTCTTGGTGGGGACATCGTTGTCCTGACTTTC. Translated: CASSALGGDIVVLTF. The whole variable domain, remainder taken from reference TRBV2 and TRBJ2-6, is EPEVTQTPSHQVTQMGQEVILRCVPISNHLYFYWYRQILGQKVEFLVSFYNNEISEKSEIFDDQFSVERPDGSNFTLKIRSTKLEDSAMYFCASSALGGDIVVLTFGAGSRLTVL.

This rearrangement joins TRBV12-3 or TRBV12-4 to TRBJ2-2, with no clear D. V lost 3 bases to trimming and J lost 7 bases, with 3 bases between them. The CDR3 is made up of 11 amino acids. In DNA form, the CDR3 reads TGTGCCAGCAGTTTGATCGGGGAGCTGTTTTTT. Translated, it gives CASSLIGELFF.

The chain joins TRBV24-1 to TRBJ2-5; D ambiguous. CDR1 is KGHDR and CDR2 is SFDVKD in the germline V gene. V was shortened by 1 base and J by 1 base, with 9 bases between the two germline ends. The CDR3 totals 15 residues. The CDR3 is CATSDFEQFQETQYF. The CDR3 DNA follows: TGTGCCACCAGTGATTTTGAACAGTTCCAAGAGACCCAGTACTTC.

The CDR3 nucleotides are TGTGCCAGCAGCTTGACAGGGACACAATACAATGAGCAGTTCTTC. Its protein is CASSLTGTQYNEQFF. The chain recombines TRBV11-2 with TRBJ2-1; 7 bases align to TRBD1. Germline values: CDR1 SGHAT, CDR2 FQNNGV. The CDR3 consists of 15 residues. V trimming: 3 bases; J trimming: 4 bases; junction bases outside the gene matches: 6.

This clone was recorded a few times. The rearrangement links TRBV19 to TRBJ1-5; D is undetermined. V dropped 2 bases and J dropped 3 bases, with 8 bases sitting between them. There are 14 residues in the CDR3. CDR1 is LNHDA and CDR2 is SQIVND in the germline V gene (reference sequence). The CDR3 protein is CASSILQDNQPQHF. CDR3 DNA sequence: TGTGCCAGTAGTATACTTCAGGACAATCAGCCCCAGCATTTT.

The chain combines TRBV11-2 with TRBJ2-2; D unresolved. Trimming took 1 base from V and 1 from J, leaving 4 bases between them. Germline V gives CDR1 SGHAT, CDR2 FQNNGV. The CDR3 extends over 14 amino acids. The CDR3 DNA is TGTGCCAGCAGCTTAGTCCGGAACACCGGGGAGCTGTTTTTT. It is translated as CASSLVRNTGELFF.

V gene TRBV7-2 combines with J gene TRBJ2-1; the D gene is possibly TRBD2 (7 bases). Germline CDR1 SGHTA, CDR2 FQGNSA. This CDR3 spans 17 amino acids. V lost 0 bases and J lost 0, with 12 bases in between. In DNA, the CDR3 is TGTGCCAGCAGCTTAGCAAGGGGGGGCAGCTCCTACAATGAGCAGTTCTTC. Its translation: CASSLARGGSSYNEQFF.

The CDR3 loop reads CASSFRQGGGYTF. The CDR3 DNA is TGTGCCAGCAGTTTCCGACAGGGGGGCGGCTACACCTTC. The V gene is TRBV6-5, the J gene TRBJ1-2; 9 nucleotides match TRBD1. The CDR3 is made up of 13 amino acids. V lost 4 bases and J lost 8; bases outside the gene matches: 5. CDR1 and CDR2 from the germline V gene are MNHEY and SVGAGI.

The chain links TRBV5-1 to TRBJ2-5, with D unresolved. Germline-derived CDR1 and CDR2 are SGHRS and YFSETQ. The CDR3 length is 15 residues. V was shortened by 0 bases and J by 4 bases, with 13 bases between the two germline ends. For the CDR3, the DNA is TGCGCCAGCAGCTTGGTGGTTCCGGGTACAGAGACCCAGTACTTC. Protein sequence: CASSLVVPGTETQYF.

V and J are TRBV18 and TRBJ2-7; D gene ambiguous. The CDR3 has 14 residues. In germline, CDR1 is KGHSH, CDR2 LQKENI. V lost 5 bases to trimming and J lost 3 bases, with 14 bases between them. Written as DNA, the CDR3 is TGTGCCAGCTCATCCTTCCAGCTGAACTACGAGCAGTACTTC. This encodes CASSSFQLNYEQYF.

The chain joins TRBV3-1 (or the pseudogene TRBV3-2) to TRBJ1-1; unclear D gene. Germline CDR1 is LGHDT and CDR2 is YNNKEL (reference sequence). The ends were cut back, 5 bases at V and 1 base at J, with 5 bases in the middle. The length of the CDR3 is 12 residues. DNA for the CDR3: TGTGCCAGCAGCTCCCGGAACACTGAAGCTTTCTTT. It is translated as CASSSRNTEAFF.

The chain recombines TRBV4-3 with TRBJ2-1, with 11 nucleotides matching TRBD1. CDR1 and CDR2 (germline): LGHNA, YSLEER. The ends lost 4 bases at V and 2 bases at J; junction bases unmatched: 7. The CDR3 sequence is 17 residues long. The CDR3 DNA sequence: TGCGCCAGCAGCCCCCCCTGGGGACAGGGGGCCTACAATGAGCAGTTCTTC. Protein sequence: CASSPPWGQGAYNEQFF.

This CDR3 is CASSRAGTSPQPQHF. The CDR3 DNA follows: TGTGCCAGCAGCCGTGCCGGGACGTCCCCACAGCCCCAGCATTTT. V and J are TRBV6-6 and TRBJ1-5; possibly TRBD1 for D (5 bases). Germline V gene lookup returns CDR1 MNHNY and CDR2 SVGAGI (reference sequence). V lost 6 bases, J lost 7 bases, and 19 bases lay in between. The CDR3 sequence is 15 residues long.

The rearrangement links TRBV19 to TRBJ2-4; D may correspond to TRBD1 or TRBD2 (6 bases each). CDR3 size: 16 residues. Germline V CDR1 and CDR2: LNHDA, SQIVND (reference sequence). Deletions cut 5 bases from V and 1 base from J, with 15 bases between. Here the CDR3 reads CASSLTGRLAKNIQYF. CDR3 coding DNA: TGTGCCAGTAGTCTAACAGGGAGGTTGGCCAAAAACATTCAGTACTTC.

The rearrangement links TRBV12-3 or TRBV12-4 to TRBJ1-1, with a tentative D call TRBD1 (5 bases). Trimming took off 5 bases at V and 7 bases at J, with 14 bases between the two ends. The CDR3 is 13 residues long. The CDR3 nucleotides read TGTGCCAGCAGTCCCCTACAGGTAGGTGAAGCTTTCTTT. Protein sequence: CASSPLQVGEAFF.

In this sample, this clone turned up many times. The J gene is TRBJ1-2, the V gene TRBV19; 8 nucleotides align to TRBD1. From germline, CDR1 is LNHDA and CDR2 SQIVND (reference sequence). This CDR3 is 13 amino acids long. V was clipped by 6 bases and J by 4 bases; unmatched bases: 4. As DNA, the CDR3 is TGTGCCAGTAGGGGACAGGCCTTCTATGGCTACACCTTC. Translation: CASRGQAFYGYTF. Full variable domain (remainder filled in from reference TRBV19 and TRBJ1-2): DGGITQSPKYLFRKEGQNVTLSCEQNLNHDAMYWYRQDPGQGLRLIYYSQIVNDFQKGDIAEGYSVSREKKESFPLTVTSAQKNPTAFYLCASRGQAFYGYTFGSGTRLTVV.

In its sample, this clone was seen once. V is TRBV7-2 and J is TRBJ1-1; 7 bases align to TRBD1. Germline CDR1 and CDR2: SGHTA and FQGNSA. Germline trimming cut 0 bases from V and 4 bases from J; bases unmatched to any gene: 2. The CDR3 spans 14 residues. The CDR3 nucleotides read TGTGCCAGCAGCTTAGCGCCAGGGGGCACTGAAGCTTTCTTT. The encoded protein is CASSLAPGGTEAFF.

This clone was detected only once. This sequence joins TRBV5-1 and TRBJ1-6; 7 positions match TRBD1. The CDR3 contains 14 residues. Germline CDR1 is SGHRS and CDR2 is YFSETQ. V shed 4 bases, J shed 7 bases, and the junction held 5 bases outside the gene matches. The CDR3: CASSIGQENSPLHF. The CDR3 DNA sequence: TGCGCCAGCAGCATCGGACAGGAAAATTCACCCCTCCACTTT.

This chain uses TRBV4-3 with TRBJ2-1; a possible D gene is TRBD1 (5 bases). V gave up 0 bases and J gave up 10 bases, with 13 bases separating them. The CDR3 totals 14 residues. Germline-derived CDR1 and CDR2 are LGHNA and YSLEER. CDR3 nucleotide sequence: TGCGCCAGCAGCCAAGATTTGAACAGACAGGAGCAGTTCTTC. Residues: CASSQDLNRQEQFF.

J is TRBJ2-7 and V is TRBV7-9; D possibly matches TRBD1 or TRBD2 (5 bases each). This CDR3 comprises 14 residues. With 5 bases removed from V and 5 bases from J, the gap between germline ends came to 16 bases. Germline values: CDR1 SEHNR, CDR2 FQNEAQ (reference sequence). The CDR3 spells CASSPILGRDEQYF. The CDR3 DNA reads TGTGCCAGCAGCCCAATCCTGGGACGAGACGAGCAGTACTTC.

J is TRBJ1-2 and V is TRBV7-9, with D maybe TRBD1 (6 bases). Germline CDR1 is SEHNR and CDR2 is FQNEAQ (reference sequence). Trimming shortened V by 1 base and J by 8 bases, and 8 bases separated the two germline ends. The CDR3 consists of 12 residues. CDR3 nucleotide sequence: TGTGCCAGCAGCTTAGGGGGGCGAGGCTACACCTTC. This gives the protein CASSLGGRGYTF.